The 23 T cell receptor beta chains below come from one sample, sequenced in a study of T-cell memory formation after mild COVID-19. TCRdb analysed the 5' RACE reads with MiXCR anew, one entry per CDR3 protein. This sample has 450,000 to 650,000 distinct CDR3 sequences; about 20% occur once, and the top ten carry around 9.2%. What was sequenced was PBMCs or a T cell subset sorted from them (not recorded which). The receptors stem from an adult woman who had mild COVID-19 (a few samples of this study predate the infection). Cell type and time point are not known.

The chain employs TRBV27 and TRBJ2-2; D may correspond to TRBD1 or TRBD2 (5 bases each). V was shortened by 10 bases and J by 1 base, with 13 bases between the two germline ends. The CDR3 runs to 14 residues. Germline CDR1 is MNHEY and CDR2 is SMNVEV (reference sequence). CDR3 protein: CATWDVLNTGELFF. The CDR3 nucleotides read TGTGCCACCTGGGACGTCCTGAACACCGGGGAGCTGTTTTTT.

This chain uses TRBV7-2 with TRBJ1-2, with 7 positions matching TRBD1. The V gene end was trimmed by 2 bases and the J gene end by 8 bases; junction bases not matched to a gene: 8. This CDR3 has 14 residues. Germline lookup yields CDR1 SGHTA and CDR2 FQGNSA. DNA of the CDR3: TGTGCCAGCAGCTTACAGGTGACAGGGATCGGCTACACCTTC. Its translation is CASSLQVTGIGYTF.

This clonotype was observed a handful of times. The V call is TRBV4-2, the J call TRBJ1-1, with D maybe TRBD1 (6 bases). The CDR3 is made up of 16 amino acids. Germline V gene lookup returns CDR1 LGHNA and CDR2 YNFKEQ. Trimming stripped 1 base from V and 0 bases from J, with 12 bases between. The CDR3 bases are TGTGCCAGCAGCCAAGTGGGGAGGGGGGTGAACACTGAAGCTTTCTTT. As protein: CASSQVGRGVNTEAFF.

This clonotype came up a few times. V gene TRBV27 combines with J gene TRBJ2-1; 8 nucleotides align to TRBD1. Germline CDR1 and CDR2: MNHEY and SMNVEV (reference sequence). The CDR3 contains 15 residues. Trimming took 7 bases from V and 5 from J; bases not matched to a gene: 10. The CDR3 nucleotides read TGTGCCAGCATGGGGCAGGGGGCATACCACAATGAGCAGTTCTTC. Protein: CASMGQGAYHNEQFF.

J is TRBJ1-6 and V is TRBV5-5; D might be TRBD1 (5 bases). This CDR3 contains 16 residues. Between the trimmed V and J ends, which lost 2 bases and 14 bases, there was a span of 23 bases. Germline lookup yields CDR1 SGHKS and CDR2 YYEKEE (reference sequence). CDR3 sequence (DNA): TGTGCCAGCAGCTTTCGACAGTCCCTCGATCTCGCGGCCCTCCACTTT. It encodes CASSFRQSLDLAALHF.

There are a few counts of this clonotype. V and J are TRBV3-1 and TRBJ1-1; D unresolved. The CDR3 covers 15 residues. Germline values: CDR1 LGHDT, CDR2 YNNKEL (reference sequence). V dropped 5 bases and J dropped 0 bases, with 13 bases sitting between them. The CDR3 is CASSTTSSVNTEAFF. For the CDR3, the DNA is TGTGCCAGCAGCACTACATCGTCGGTGAACACTGAAGCTTTCTTT.

This clonotype was seen only a few times. V usage is TRBV7-9 and J usage is TRBJ2-5; maybe TRBD1 (6 bases). The V gene's germline CDR1 is SEHNR and CDR2 FQNEAQ (reference sequence). The CDR3 length is 14 residues. Trimming took off 5 bases at V and 2 bases at J, with 12 bases between the two ends. In DNA, the CDR3 is TGTGCCAGCAGCGCGCGACAGGAACAAGAGACCCAGTACTTC. This gives the protein CASSARQEQETQYF.

This clonotype appeared a few times. The rearrangement joins TRBV12-3 or TRBV12-4 to TRBJ2-1, with 10 bases matching TRBD1. The CDR3 sequence is 16 residues long. V shed 6 bases, J shed 0 bases, and the junction held 5 bases outside the gene matches. Written as DNA, the CDR3 is TGTGCCAGCAGCGACAGGGGGCAGGACTCCTACAATGAGCAGTTCTTC. Encoded protein: CASSDRGQDSYNEQFF.

This chain links TRBV5-1 with TRBJ2-3, with TRBD2 identical over 13 bases. This CDR3 comprises 18 residues. The junction had 11 bases not matched to a gene; V was cut back by 4 bases and J by 3 bases. Per the germline V gene, CDR1 is SGHRS and CDR2 is YFSETQ. This CDR3 is CASSARGTSGIVTDTQYF. In nucleotides, the CDR3 is TGCGCCAGCAGCGCAAGAGGGACTAGCGGGATAGTTACAGATACGCAGTATTTT.

J is TRBJ2-7 and V is TRBV5-1; the match to TRBD1 covers 7 bases. The germline gives CDR1 SGHRS, CDR2 YFSETQ. The CDR3 consists of 16 residues. V lost 2 bases to trimming and J lost 0 bases; unmatched junction nucleotides: 8. CDR3 in amino acids: CASSFQGVSSSYEQYF. DNA for the CDR3: TGCGCCAGCAGCTTCCAGGGGGTTTCAAGCTCCTACGAGCAGTACTTC.

This clonotype occurred a few times. The chain employs TRBV6-5 and TRBJ2-7; TRBD1 matches at 11 bases. The CDR3 is made up of 15 amino acids. Germline V gene lookup returns CDR1 MNHEY and CDR2 SVGAGI. V gave up 4 bases and J gave up 2 bases; unmatched junction bases: 4. Written as DNA, the CDR3 is TGTGCCAGCAGTTCCGGGACAGGGGGACCCTACGAGCAGTACTTC. Its protein product is CASSSGTGGPYEQYF.

This chain connects TRBV7-9 to TRBJ2-7; possibly TRBD1 for D (6 bases). Trimming pared 2 bases from V and 5 bases from J, leaving 13 bases between. From germline, CDR1 is SEHNR and CDR2 FQNEAQ (reference sequence). The CDR3 totals 14 residues. The chain's CDR3 is CASSLRAPGDEQYF. The CDR3 DNA sequence: TGTGCCAGCAGCTTACGAGCCCCAGGGGACGAGCAGTACTTC. Full variable domain (rest looked up from reference TRBV7-9 and TRBJ2-7): DTGVSQNPRHKITKRGQNVTFRCDPISEHNRLYWYRQTLGQGPEFLTYFQNEAQLEKSRLLSDRFSAERPKGSFSTLEIQRTEQGDSAMYLCASSLRAPGDEQYFGPGTRLTVT.

This clonotype has a handful of counts. The J gene is TRBJ2-7, the V gene TRBV9; 13 nucleotides match TRBD2. The germline gives CDR1 SGDLS, CDR2 YYNGEE. The CDR3 spans 17 residues. V dropped 5 bases and J dropped 6; count of bases not matched to a gene: 14. As DNA, the CDR3 is TGTGCCAGCAGAGATAAATCACAAGGACTAGCGGGAGTCGAGCAGTACTTC. It yields the protein CASRDKSQGLAGVEQYF.

This chain connects TRBV25-1 to TRBJ2-7, with TRBD1 matching over 10 bases. V was clipped by 4 bases and J by 4 bases; unmatched bases: 7. The CDR3 has 15 residues. Germline V CDR1 and CDR2: MGHDK, SYGVNS. CDR3 protein: CASSGTGGGFYEQYF. The CDR3 DNA is TGTGCCAGCAGTGGGACAGGGGGGGGCTTTTACGAGCAGTACTTC.

This chain uses TRBV27 with TRBJ1-1; 8 nucleotides agree with TRBD1. Germline CDR1 reads MNHEY; CDR2 reads SMNVEV (reference sequence). The V and J ends lost 6 bases and 6 bases, in that order; junction bases with no gene match: 12. The CDR3 spans 15 residues. The CDR3 bases are TGTGCCAGCAGCGTGGCCCCAGGGGGCTTGGCTGAAGCTTTCTTT. Amino acid sequence: CASSVAPGGLAEAFF.

This clonotype has more than one count but fewer than ten. For the CDR3, the DNA is TGTGCCAGTAGTATGGTGGGGGGCACTGAAGCTTTCTTT. Its protein is CASSMVGGTEAFF. J is TRBJ1-1 and V is TRBV19; possibly TRBD1 for D (5 bases). Looked up from germline, CDR1 is LNHDA and CDR2 is SQIVND (reference sequence). With 3 bases removed from V and 4 bases from J, the gap between germline ends came to 9 bases. The CDR3 is made up of 13 amino acids.

The V and J genes are TRBV24-1 and TRBJ2-1, with TRBD2 matching 7 bases. Trimming removed 2 bases from V and 5 bases from J; junction bases left unmatched: 11. Germline V gene data show CDR1 as KGHDR and CDR2 as SFDVKD. CDR3 length equals 17 residues. The CDR3 loop reads CATSDSGLAVANNEQFF. In DNA form, the CDR3 reads TGTGCCACCAGTGATTCCGGCCTAGCGGTTGCCAACAATGAGCAGTTCTTC.

This clonotype was detected a few times. This rearrangement joins TRBV12-3 or TRBV12-4 to TRBJ2-1; 8 bases fit TRBD2. The CDR3 contains 17 residues. With V trimmed by 5 bases and J by 3 bases, 12 bases remained unmatched. CDR3 region: CASSPPRSGSLYNEQFF. The CDR3 DNA reads TGTGCCAGCAGTCCCCCCAGAAGCGGGAGCCTCTACAATGAGCAGTTCTTC.

V gene TRBV28 combines with J gene TRBJ2-1; 11 bases are shared with TRBD2. The CDR3 covers 21 residues. V lost 4 bases and J lost 0; bases outside the gene matches: 17. The V gene's germline CDR1 is MDHEN and CDR2 SYDVKM. The CDR3 region is CASSSPLSGRGWGRSYNEQFF. CDR3 DNA sequence: TGTGCCAGCAGTTCTCCTCTTAGCGGGAGGGGATGGGGTCGCTCCTACAATGAGCAGTTCTTC.

Only a few counts were recorded for this clonotype. The genes are TRBV24-1 and TRBJ2-5; 14 bases agree with TRBD2. In germline, CDR1 is KGHDR, CDR2 SFDVKD. V dropped 2 bases and J dropped 6; count of bases not matched to a gene: 4. The CDR3 runs 16 residues. DNA for the CDR3: TGTGCCACCAGTGATTCCGGGACTAGCGGGAGAAAGACCCAGTACTTC. Translation: CATSDSGTSGRKTQYF.

V is TRBV12-3 or TRBV12-4 and J is TRBJ1-2; the D gene is possibly TRBD1 (5 bases). CDR3 length equals 14 residues. V shed 0 bases and J shed 4 bases, with 9 bases lying between them. CDR3 nucleotide sequence: TGTGCCAGCAGTTTAGCCGACAGCTCCTATGGCTACACCTTC. The encoded protein is CASSLADSSYGYTF.

The genes are TRBV2 and TRBJ2-1, with 13 bases that match TRBD2. The length of the CDR3 is 13 residues. The V segment lost 9 bases and the J segment 9 bases; nucleotides outside the gene matches: 5. Germline assignment: CDR1 SNHLY and CDR2 FYNNEI. The CDR3 region has the DNA TGTGCCAGATCGGGACTAGCGGGGTCTGAGCAGTTCTTC. Translated: CARSGLAGSEQFF.

This clonotype was detected a few times. The gene calls are TRBV6-5 and TRBJ2-7, with TRBD2 matching over 10 bases. The V gene's germline CDR1 is MNHEY and CDR2 SVGAGI. Germline trimming cut 2 bases from V and 2 bases from J; bases unmatched to any gene: 3. The CDR3 sequence is 15 residues long. In DNA, the CDR3 is TGTGCCAGCAGTTACGAACTAGCGGGGCCCTACGAGCAGTACTTC. The encoded protein is CASSYELAGPYEQYF.